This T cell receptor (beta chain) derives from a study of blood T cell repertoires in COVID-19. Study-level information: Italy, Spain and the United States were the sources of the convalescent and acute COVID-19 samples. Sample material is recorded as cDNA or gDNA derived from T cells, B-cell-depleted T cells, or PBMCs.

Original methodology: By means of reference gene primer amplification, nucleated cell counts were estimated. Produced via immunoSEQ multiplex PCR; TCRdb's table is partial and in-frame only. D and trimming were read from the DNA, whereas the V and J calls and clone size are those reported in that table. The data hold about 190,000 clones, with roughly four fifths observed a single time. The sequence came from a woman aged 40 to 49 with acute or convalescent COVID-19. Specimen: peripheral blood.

The CDR3 sequence is CASSFPSRDSTYEQYF. CDR3 bases: TGTGCCAGCAGTTTCCCATCCAGGGACAGTACCTACGAGCAGTACTTC. The J gene is TRBJ2-7, the V gene TRBV28, with TRBD1 identical over 7 bases. With V trimmed by 3 bases and J by 2 bases, 10 bases remained unmatched. The V gene's germline CDR1 is MDHEN and CDR2 SYDVKM. The CDR3 has 16 residues.